Here is one T cell receptor (beta chain) with its context. Its specificity is unknown. The sample is drawn from a study of cytomegalovirus exposure and HLA in healthy donors. The study, taken as a whole, reports: Donors were assumed by presence/absence analyses to have roughly uniform sequencing depth. Later findings reportedly placed an Asian-associated ancestry cluster below the 666-donor mean for N-insertions. The HLA-A and HLA-B alleles of most subjects were reportedly predicted accurately from TCR beta sequences.

PCR primers comprised 60 Vbeta and 13 Jbeta primers. Repertoires were generated with immunoSEQ multiplex PCR, while TCRdb's copy carries only in-frame clones and drops some. The profile shows approximately 120,000 clones, roughly 80% of them singletons. This sequence originates from a man aged 30 to 39 in good health and CMV-seropositive. Source material: PBMCs.

CDR3 sequence: CASSLAGTANTGELFF. CDR3 sequence (DNA): TGCGCCAGCAGCTTGGCCGGGACAGCGAACACCGGGGAGCTGTTTTTT. J is TRBJ2-2 and V is TRBV5-1, with 7 positions matching TRBD1. Germline V gene sequence: CDR1 SGHRS, CDR2 YFSETQ. The CDR3 runs to 16 residues. Germline trimming cut 0 bases from V and 0 bases from J; bases unmatched to any gene: 2.